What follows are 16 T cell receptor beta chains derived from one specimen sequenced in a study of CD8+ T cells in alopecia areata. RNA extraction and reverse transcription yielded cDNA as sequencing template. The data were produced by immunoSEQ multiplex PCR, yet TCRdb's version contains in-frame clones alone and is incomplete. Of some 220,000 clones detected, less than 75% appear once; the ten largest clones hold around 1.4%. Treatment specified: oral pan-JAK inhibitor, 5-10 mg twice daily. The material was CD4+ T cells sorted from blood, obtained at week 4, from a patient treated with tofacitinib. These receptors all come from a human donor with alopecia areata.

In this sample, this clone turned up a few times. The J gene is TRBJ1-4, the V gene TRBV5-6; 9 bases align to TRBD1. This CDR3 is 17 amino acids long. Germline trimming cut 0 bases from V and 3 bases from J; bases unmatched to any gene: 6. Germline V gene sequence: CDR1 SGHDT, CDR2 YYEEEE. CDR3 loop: CASSLAGQGRANEKLFF. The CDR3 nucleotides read TGTGCCAGCAGCTTGGCGGGACAGGGTAGGGCTAATGAAAAACTGTTTTTT. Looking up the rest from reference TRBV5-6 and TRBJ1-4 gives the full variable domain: DAGVTQSPTHLIKTRGQQVTLRCSPKSGHDTVSWYQQALGQGPQFIFQYYEEEERQRGNFPDRFSGHQFPNYSSELNVNALLLGDSALYLCASSLAGQGRANEKLFFGSGTQLSVL.

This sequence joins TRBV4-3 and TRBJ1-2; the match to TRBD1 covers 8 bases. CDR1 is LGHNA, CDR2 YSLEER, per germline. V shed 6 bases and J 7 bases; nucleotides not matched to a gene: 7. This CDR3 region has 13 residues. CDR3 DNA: TGCGCCAGCAGACCTGGACAGGGAAGTGGCTACACCTTC. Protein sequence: CASRPGQGSGYTF.

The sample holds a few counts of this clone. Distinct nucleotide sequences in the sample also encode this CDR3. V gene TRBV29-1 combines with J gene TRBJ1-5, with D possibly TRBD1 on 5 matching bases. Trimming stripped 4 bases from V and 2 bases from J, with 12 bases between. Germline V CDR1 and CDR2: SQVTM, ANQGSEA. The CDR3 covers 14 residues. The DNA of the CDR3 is TGCAGCGTTGGGCAGGGAGGGGGCAATCAGCCCCAGCATTTT. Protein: CSVGQGGGNQPQHF.

CDR3: CASNLLTGAGANVLTF. The CDR3 DNA sequence: TGTGCCAGCAACCTCCTCACGGGGGCTGGGGCCAACGTCCTGACTTTC. The gene calls are TRBV2 and TRBJ2-6, with D possibly TRBD2 on 6 matching bases. V was cut by 7 bases and J by 2 bases, with 15 bases left in between. Germline loops: CDR1 SNHLY, CDR2 FYNNEI. CDR3 length: 16 residues.

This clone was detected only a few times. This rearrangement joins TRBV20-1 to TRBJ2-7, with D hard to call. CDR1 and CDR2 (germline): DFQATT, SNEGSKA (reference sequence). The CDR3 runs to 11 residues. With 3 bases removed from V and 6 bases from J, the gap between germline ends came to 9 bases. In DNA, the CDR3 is TGCAGTGCTAGCGTGCCATCCGAGCAGTACTTC. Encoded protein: CSASVPSEQYF.

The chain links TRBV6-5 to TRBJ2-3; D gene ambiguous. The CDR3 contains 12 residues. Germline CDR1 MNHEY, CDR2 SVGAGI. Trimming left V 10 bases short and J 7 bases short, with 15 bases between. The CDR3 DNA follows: TGTGCCACCACGTCGATCCCCAATACGCAGTATTTT. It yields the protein CATTSIPNTQYF.

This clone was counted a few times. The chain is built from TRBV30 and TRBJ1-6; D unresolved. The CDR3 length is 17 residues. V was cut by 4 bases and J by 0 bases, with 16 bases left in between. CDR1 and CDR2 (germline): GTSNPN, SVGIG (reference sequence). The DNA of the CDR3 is TGTGCCTGGAACCCCGAATCGGGGATCTCCTATAATTCACCCCTCCACTTT. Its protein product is CAWNPESGISYNSPLHF.

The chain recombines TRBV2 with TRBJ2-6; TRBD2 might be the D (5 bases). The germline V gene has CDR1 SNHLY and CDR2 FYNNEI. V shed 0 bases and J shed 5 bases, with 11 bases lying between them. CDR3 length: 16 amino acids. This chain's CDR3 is CASSEAAGLRANVLTF. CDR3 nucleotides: TGTGCCAGCAGTGAAGCTGCGGGCCTAAGGGCCAACGTCCTGACTTTC.

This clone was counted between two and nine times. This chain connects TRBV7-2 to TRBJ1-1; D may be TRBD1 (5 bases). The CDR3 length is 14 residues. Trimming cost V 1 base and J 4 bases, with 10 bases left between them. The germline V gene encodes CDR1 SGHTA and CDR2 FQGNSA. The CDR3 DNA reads TGTGCCAGCAGCTTAGTGCAGGGCGGCACTGAAGCTTTCTTT. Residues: CASSLVQGGTEAFF.

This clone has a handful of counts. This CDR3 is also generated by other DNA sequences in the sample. The CDR3 nucleotides read TGCAGCGTTAACCCGACAGGCACAGATACGCAGTATTTT. It codes for CSVNPTGTDTQYF. The V call is TRBV29-1, the J call TRBJ2-3; D perhaps matches TRBD1 (5 bases). Germline lookup yields CDR1 SQVTM and CDR2 ANQGSEA. This CDR3 has 13 amino acids. The V end lost 5 bases, the J end lost 1 base, and 10 bases lay between the germline ends.

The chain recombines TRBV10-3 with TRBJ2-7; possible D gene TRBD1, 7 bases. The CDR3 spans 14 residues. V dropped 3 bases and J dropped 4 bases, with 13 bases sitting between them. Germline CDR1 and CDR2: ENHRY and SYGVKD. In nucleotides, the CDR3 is TGTGCCATCAGTGAACAGGGGAGGAGGTACGAGCAGTACTTC. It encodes CAISEQGRRYEQYF.

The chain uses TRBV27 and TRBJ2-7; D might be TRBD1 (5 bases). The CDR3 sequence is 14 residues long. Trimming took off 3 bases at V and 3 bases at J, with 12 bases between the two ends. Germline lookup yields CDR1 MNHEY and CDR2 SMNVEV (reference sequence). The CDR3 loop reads CASSFYQGGYEQYF. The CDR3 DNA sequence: TGTGCCAGCAGTTTTTACCAGGGTGGCTACGAGCAGTACTTC.

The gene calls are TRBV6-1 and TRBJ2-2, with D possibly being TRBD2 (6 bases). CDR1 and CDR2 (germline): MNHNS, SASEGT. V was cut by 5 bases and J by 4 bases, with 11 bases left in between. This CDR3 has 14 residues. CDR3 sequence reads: CASSLGLFTGELFF. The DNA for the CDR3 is TGTGCCAGCAGTTTGGGACTTTTCACCGGGGAGCTGTTTTTT.

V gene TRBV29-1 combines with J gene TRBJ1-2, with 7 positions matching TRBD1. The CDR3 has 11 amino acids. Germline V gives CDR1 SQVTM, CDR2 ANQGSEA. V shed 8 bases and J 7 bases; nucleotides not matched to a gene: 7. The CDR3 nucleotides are TGCAGCACCCCGACAGGGACTGGCTACACCTTC. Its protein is CSTPTGTGYTF.

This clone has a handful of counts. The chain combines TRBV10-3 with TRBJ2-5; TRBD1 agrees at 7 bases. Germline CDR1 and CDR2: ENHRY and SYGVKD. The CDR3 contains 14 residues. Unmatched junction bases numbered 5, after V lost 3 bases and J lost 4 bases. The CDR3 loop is CAISDIRQGETQYF. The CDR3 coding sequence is TGTGCCATCAGTGACATACGACAGGGAGAGACCCAGTACTTC.

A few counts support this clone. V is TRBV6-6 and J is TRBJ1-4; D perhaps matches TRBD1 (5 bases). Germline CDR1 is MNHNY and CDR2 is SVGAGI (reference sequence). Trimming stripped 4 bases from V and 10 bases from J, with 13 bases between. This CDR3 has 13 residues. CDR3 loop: CASSSDRKGKLFF. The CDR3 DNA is TGTGCCAGCAGTTCCGACAGAAAAGGAAAACTGTTTTTT.